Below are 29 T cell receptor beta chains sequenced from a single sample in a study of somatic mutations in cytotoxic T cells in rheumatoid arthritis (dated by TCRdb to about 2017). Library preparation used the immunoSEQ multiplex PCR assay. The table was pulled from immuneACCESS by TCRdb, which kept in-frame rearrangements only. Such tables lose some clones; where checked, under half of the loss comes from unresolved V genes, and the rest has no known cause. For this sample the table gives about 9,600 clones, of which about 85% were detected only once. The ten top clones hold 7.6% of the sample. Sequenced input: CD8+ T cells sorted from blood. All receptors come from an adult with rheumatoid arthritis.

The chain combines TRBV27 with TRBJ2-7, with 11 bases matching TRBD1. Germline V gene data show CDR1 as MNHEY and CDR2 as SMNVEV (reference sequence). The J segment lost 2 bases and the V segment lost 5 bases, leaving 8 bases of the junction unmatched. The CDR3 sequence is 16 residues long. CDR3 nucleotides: TGTGCCAGCAGTCCCGAGGGGACAGGGGGAACCTACGAGCAGTACTTC. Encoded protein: CASSPEGTGGTYEQYF.

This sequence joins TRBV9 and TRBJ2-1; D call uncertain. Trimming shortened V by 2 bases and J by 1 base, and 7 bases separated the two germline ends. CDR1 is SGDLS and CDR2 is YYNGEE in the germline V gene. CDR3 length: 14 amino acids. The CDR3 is CASSVSSSYNEQFF. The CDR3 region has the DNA TGTGCCAGCAGCGTTTCTTCATCCTACAATGAGCAGTTCTTC.

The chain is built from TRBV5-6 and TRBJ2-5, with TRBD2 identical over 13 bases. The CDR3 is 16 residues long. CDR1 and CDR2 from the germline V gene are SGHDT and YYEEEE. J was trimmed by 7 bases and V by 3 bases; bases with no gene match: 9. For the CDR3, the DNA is TGTGCCAGCAGCTCAATACTAGCGGGGGGGCTGTGGACCCAGTACTTC. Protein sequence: CASSSILAGGLWTQYF.

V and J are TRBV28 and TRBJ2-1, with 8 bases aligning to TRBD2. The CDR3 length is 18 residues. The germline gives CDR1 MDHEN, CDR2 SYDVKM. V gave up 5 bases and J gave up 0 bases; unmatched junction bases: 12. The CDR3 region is CASSHRTSRKYSYNEQFF. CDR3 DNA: TGTGCCAGCAGTCACAGGACTAGCCGAAAATACTCCTACAATGAGCAGTTCTTC.

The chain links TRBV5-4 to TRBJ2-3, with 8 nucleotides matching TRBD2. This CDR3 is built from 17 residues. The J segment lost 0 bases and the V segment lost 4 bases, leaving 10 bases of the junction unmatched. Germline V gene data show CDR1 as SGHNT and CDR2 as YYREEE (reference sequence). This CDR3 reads CASSVEASGSSTDTQYF. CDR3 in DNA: TGTGCCAGCAGCGTAGAAGCTAGCGGGTCTAGCACAGATACGCAGTATTTT.

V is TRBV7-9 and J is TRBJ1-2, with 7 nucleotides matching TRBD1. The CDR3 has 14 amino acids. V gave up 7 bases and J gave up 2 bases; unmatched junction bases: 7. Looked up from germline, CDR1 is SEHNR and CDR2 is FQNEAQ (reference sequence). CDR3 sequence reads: CASTGRDSNYGYTF. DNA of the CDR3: TGTGCCAGCACCGGTAGGGACAGCAACTATGGCTACACCTTC.

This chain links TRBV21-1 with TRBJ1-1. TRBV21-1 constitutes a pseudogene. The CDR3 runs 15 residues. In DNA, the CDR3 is TGTGCCAGCAGCAGGTCCGGAGGGTGGAACACTGAAGCTTTCTTT. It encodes CASSRSGGWNTEAFF.

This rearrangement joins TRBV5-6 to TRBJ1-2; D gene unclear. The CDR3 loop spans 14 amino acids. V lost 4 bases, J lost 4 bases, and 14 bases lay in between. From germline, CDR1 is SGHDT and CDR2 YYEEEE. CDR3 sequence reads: CASSGPGVTYGYTF. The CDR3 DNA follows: TGTGCCAGCAGCGGTCCCGGGGTTACCTATGGCTACACCTTC.

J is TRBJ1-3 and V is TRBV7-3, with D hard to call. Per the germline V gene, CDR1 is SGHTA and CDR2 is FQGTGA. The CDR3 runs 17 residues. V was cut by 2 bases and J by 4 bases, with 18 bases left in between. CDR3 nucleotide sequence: TGTGCCAGCAGCTTAGGGGAGCTGGGGTCGACCGGAAACACCATATATTTT. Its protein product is CASSLGELGSTGNTIYF.

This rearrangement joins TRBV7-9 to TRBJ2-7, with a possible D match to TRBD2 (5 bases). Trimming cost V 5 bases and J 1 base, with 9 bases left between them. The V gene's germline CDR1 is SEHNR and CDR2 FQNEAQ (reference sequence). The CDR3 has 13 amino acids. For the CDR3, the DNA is TGTGCCAGCAGCCCCCGGGGTTCCTACGAGCAGTACTTC. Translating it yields CASSPRGSYEQYF.

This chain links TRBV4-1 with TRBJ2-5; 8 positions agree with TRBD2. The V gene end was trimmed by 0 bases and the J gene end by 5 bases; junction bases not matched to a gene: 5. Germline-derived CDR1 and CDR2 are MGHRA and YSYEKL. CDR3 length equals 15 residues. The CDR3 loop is CASSQEKRGMETQYF. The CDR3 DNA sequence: TGCGCCAGCAGCCAAGAGAAGCGGGGGATGGAGACCCAGTACTTC.

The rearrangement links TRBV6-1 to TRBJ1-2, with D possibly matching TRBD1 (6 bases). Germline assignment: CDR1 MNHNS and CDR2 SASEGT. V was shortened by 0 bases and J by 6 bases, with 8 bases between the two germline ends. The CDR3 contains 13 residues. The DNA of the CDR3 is TGTGCCAGCAGTGAAGCAAACAGGGATGGCTACACCTTC. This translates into CASSEANRDGYTF.

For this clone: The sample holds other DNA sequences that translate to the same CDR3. The CDR3 loop is CASSLGHLNTEAFF. CDR3 DNA sequence: TGCGCCAGCAGCTTGGGACACTTAAACACTGAAGCTTTCTTT. The chain links TRBV5-1 to TRBJ1-1; D is uncertain. The CDR3 totals 14 residues. V was pared by 0 bases and J by 2 bases, with 8 bases between. Germline CDR1 is SGHRS and CDR2 is YFSETQ.

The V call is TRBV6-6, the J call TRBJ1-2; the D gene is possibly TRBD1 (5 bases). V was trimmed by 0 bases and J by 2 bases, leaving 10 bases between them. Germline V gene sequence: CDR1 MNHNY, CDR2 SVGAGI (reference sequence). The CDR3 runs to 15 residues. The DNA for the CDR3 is TGTGCCAGCAGTTACTCTCTGACAGAAAACTATGGCTACACCTTC. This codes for CASSYSLTENYGYTF.

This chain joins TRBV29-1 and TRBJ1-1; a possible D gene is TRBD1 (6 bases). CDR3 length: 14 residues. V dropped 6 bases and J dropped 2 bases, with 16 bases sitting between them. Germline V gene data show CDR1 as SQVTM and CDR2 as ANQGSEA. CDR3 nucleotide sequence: TGCAGCGTCAATACAGGGACTGTAAACACTGAAGCTTTCTTT. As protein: CSVNTGTVNTEAFF.

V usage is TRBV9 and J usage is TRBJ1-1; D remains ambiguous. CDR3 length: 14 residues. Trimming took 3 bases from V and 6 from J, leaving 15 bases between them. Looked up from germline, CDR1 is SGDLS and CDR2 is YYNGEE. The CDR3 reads CASSGVEAGAEAFF. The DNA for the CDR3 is TGTGCCAGCAGCGGTGTAGAGGCAGGAGCTGAAGCTTTCTTT.

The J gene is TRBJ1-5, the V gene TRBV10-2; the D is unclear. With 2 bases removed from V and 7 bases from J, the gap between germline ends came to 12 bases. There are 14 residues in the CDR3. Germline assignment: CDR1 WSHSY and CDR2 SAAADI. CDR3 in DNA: TGCGCCAGCAGTGAGAGAGGGCCCAGGCAGCCCCAGCATTTT. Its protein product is CASSERGPRQPQHF.

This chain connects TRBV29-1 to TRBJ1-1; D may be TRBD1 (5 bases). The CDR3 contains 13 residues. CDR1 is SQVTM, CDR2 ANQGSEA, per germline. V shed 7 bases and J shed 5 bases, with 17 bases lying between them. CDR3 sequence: CSADTGGVTEAFF. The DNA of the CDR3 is TGCAGCGCTGACACGGGGGGTGTGACTGAAGCTTTCTTT.

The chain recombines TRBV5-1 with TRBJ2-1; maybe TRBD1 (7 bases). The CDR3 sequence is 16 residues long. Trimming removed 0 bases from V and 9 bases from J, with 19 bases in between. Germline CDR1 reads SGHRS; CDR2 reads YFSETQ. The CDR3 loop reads CASSLGAEGAWVEQFF. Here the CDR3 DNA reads TGCGCCAGCAGCTTGGGGGCGGAGGGGGCATGGGTTGAGCAGTTCTTC.

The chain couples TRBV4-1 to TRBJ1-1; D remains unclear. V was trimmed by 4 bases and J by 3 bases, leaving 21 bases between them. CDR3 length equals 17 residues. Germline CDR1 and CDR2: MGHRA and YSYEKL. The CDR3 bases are TGCGCCAGCAGCCCCTCGGTAGGGATTCGTTCGGACACTGAAGCTTTCTTT. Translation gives CASSPSVGIRSDTEAFF.

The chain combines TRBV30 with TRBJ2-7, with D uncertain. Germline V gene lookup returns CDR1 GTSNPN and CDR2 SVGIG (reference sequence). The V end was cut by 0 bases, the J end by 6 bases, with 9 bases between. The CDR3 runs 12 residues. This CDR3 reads CAWSVVYGEQYF. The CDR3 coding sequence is TGTGCCTGGAGTGTAGTTTATGGCGAGCAGTACTTC.

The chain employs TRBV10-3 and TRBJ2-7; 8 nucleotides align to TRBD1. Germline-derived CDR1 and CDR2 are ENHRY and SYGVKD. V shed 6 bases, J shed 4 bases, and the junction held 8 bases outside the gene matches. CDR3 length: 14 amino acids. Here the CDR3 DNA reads TGTGCCATCAGATGGGACAGGATGGGTTACGAGCAGTACTTC. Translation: CAIRWDRMGYEQYF.

The CDR3 coding sequence is TGTGCCAGTAGCCGAGGGTCAGTATTGGTACACAATGAGCAGTTCTTC. Translating gives CASSRGSVLVHNEQFF. The rearrangement links TRBV19 to TRBJ2-1; the D gene is possibly TRBD2 (5 bases). The germline CDR1 and CDR2 sequences are LNHDA and SQIVND (reference sequence). This CDR3 region has 16 residues. The V end lost 6 bases, the J end lost 5 bases, and 20 bases lay between the germline ends.

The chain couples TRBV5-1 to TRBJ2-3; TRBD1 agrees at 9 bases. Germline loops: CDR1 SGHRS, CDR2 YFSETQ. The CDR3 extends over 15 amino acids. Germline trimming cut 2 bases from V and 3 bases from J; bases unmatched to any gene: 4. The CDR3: CASSFGTGYTDTQYF. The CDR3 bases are TGCGCCAGCAGCTTTGGGACAGGGTATACAGATACGCAGTATTTT.

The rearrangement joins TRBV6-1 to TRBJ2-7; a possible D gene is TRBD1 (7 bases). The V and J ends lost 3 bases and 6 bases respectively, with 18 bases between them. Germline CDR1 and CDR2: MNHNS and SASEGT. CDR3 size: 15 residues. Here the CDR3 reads CASSDNRGGPGEQYF. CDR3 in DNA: TGTGCCAGCAGTGACAACAGGGGAGGACCGGGCGAGCAGTACTTC.

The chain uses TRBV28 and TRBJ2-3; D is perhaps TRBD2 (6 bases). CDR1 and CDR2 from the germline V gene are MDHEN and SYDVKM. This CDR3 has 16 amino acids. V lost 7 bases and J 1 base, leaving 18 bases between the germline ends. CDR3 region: CASTTAEGPGTDTQYF. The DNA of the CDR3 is TGTGCCAGCACCACGGCGGAGGGGCCGGGCACAGATACGCAGTATTTT.

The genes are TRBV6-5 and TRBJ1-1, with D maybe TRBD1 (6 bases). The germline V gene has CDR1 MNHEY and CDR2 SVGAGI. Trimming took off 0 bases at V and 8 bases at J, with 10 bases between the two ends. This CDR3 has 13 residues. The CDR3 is CASSYSSGAEAFF. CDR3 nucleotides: TGTGCCAGCAGTTACTCGTCAGGGGCAGAAGCTTTCTTT.

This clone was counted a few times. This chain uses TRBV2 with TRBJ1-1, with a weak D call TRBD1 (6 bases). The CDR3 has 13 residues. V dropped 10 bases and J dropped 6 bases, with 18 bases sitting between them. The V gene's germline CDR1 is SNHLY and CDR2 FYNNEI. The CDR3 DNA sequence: TGTGCCAACTCACCAGGGGTTTCGGCTGAAGCTTTCTTT. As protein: CANSPGVSAEAFF.

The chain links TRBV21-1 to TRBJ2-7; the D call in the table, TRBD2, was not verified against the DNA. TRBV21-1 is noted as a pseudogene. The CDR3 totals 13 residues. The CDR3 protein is CASSNGLADEQYF. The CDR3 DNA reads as TGTGCCAGCAGCAACGGACTAGCGGACGAGCAGTACTTC.